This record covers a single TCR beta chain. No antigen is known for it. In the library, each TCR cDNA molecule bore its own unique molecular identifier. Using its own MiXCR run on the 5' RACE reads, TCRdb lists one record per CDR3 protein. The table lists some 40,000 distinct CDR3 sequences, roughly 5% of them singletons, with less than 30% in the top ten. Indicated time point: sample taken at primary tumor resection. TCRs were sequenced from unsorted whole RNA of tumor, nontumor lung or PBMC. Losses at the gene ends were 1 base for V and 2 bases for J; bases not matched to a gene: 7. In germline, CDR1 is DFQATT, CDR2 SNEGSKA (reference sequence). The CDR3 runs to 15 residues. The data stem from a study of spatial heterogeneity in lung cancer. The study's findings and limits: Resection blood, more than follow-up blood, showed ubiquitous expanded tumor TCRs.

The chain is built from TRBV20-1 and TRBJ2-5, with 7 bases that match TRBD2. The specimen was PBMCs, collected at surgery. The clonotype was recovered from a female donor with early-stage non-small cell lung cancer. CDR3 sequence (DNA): TGCAGTGCTAGAGTCCCCTGGCGGGAGCAAGAGACCCAGTACTTC. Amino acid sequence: CSARVPWREQETQYF.